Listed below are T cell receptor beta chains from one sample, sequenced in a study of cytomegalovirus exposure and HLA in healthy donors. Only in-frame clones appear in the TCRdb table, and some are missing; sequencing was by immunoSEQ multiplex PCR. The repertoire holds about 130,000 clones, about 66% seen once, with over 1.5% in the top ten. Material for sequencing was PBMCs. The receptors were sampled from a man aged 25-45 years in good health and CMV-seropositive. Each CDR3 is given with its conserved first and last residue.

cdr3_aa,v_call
CASSLMREGPNEQFF,TRBV7-3
CASRLEGATYEQYF,TRBV7-9
CASSLFSNQPQHF,TRBV27
CARNRGLTDTQYF,TRBV5-5
CASSDPRQDSYEQYF,TRBV11-2
CASSQGGGLSGNTIYF,TRBV19
CASRRLGTGLNTEAFF,TRBV5-1
CASSSGTAQETQYF,TRBV5-1
CASSLRAGAHEQYF,TRBV11-3
CASSLAATEETQYF,TRBV5-1
CASSLVTSAHNEQFF,TRBV5-1
CASSVQGVSWGGFGEQYF,TRBV28
CASSYGGALRYEQYF,TRBV6-6
CASSSTEGGPLEQYF,TRBV9
CASSSPDISLDEQFF,TRBV5-6
CASSPGTGGIQPQHF,TRBV6-5
CASSAVTGGGRTEAFF,TRBV2
CASSQDLSGPYNEQFF,TRBV14
CASSPNPLARYTDTQYF,TRBV5-1
CASSPGREVSEQYF,TRBV18
CASSWGGGLANEKLFF,TRBV28
CASSPLWGLAGLYEQYF,TRBV18
CASSLVTSGTYEQFF,TRBV5-1
CASSSRTRTEAFF,TRBV9
CASSLPLAGGPGEQYF,TRBV28
CASSAGQSATNEKLFF,TRBV18
CASSAQEWNEQFF,TRBV5-1
CASSVSTYNEQFF,TRBV6-1
CASRTSQGIPLLFF,TRBV2
CASSQGAIVQAPDTQYF,TRBV23-1
CATAFSTGKGETQYF,TRBV15
CASAYSSGSLYEQYF,TRBV19